Following are 3 T cell receptor beta chains from one sample sequenced in a study of T cells in Graves' hyperthyroidism and ophthalmopathy. Amplified TCR beta CDR3 regions came from RNA transcripts. First-round RT-PCR targeting the TCR CDR3 was performed with the HTBI primer set. TCRdb independently ran MiXCR on the multiplex PCR reads; one entry per CDR3 protein. Of approximately 95,000 distinct CDR3 sequences listed, around 40% were seen once; the top ten hold roughly 10%. Specimen: peripheral blood or thyroid tissue (not recorded which). These receptors were obtained from a woman aged 25 to 39 with Graves' hyperthyroidism.

This clonotype has at least ten counts. The rearrangement joins TRBV5-5 to TRBJ1-2; 7 bases fit TRBD1. This CDR3 is 17 amino acids long. Per germline, CDR1 SGHKS and CDR2 YYEKEE (reference sequence). Germline trimming cut 1 base from V and 1 base from J; bases unmatched to any gene: 10. CDR3 region: CASSLWTGGALNYGYTF. The CDR3 DNA follows: TGTGCCAGCAGCTTGTGGACAGGAGGGGCCCTTAACTATGGCTACACCTTC.

This clonotype showed up many times. This chain links TRBV7-9 with TRBJ2-7; either TRBD1 or TRBD2 may supply D (5 bases each). CDR1 is SEHNR, CDR2 FQNEAQ, per germline (reference sequence). The CDR3 consists of 16 residues. Trimming took off 4 bases at V and 3 bases at J, with 19 bases between the two ends. This CDR3 reads CASSSPGAGNFYEQYF. In DNA, the CDR3 is TGTGCCAGCAGCTCCCCCGGGGCAGGCAACTTCTACGAGCAGTACTTC.

The CDR3 DNA reads TGTGCCAGCAGTTTCCGGGACTGGTACACTGAAGCTTTCTTT. Translating it yields CASSFRDWYTEAFF. The V call is TRBV28, the J call TRBJ1-1; maybe TRBD1 (5 bases). V was cut by 3 bases and J by 3 bases, with 11 bases left in between. Germline values: CDR1 MDHEN, CDR2 SYDVKM. The CDR3 runs 14 residues. Together with reference TRBV28 and TRBJ1-1, the CDR3 gives the full variable domain: DVKVTQSSRYLVKRTGEKVFLECVQDMDHENMFWYRQDPGLGLRLIYFSYDVKMKEKGDIPEGYSVSREKKERFSLILESASTNQTSMYLCASSFRDWYTEAFFGQGTRLTVV.